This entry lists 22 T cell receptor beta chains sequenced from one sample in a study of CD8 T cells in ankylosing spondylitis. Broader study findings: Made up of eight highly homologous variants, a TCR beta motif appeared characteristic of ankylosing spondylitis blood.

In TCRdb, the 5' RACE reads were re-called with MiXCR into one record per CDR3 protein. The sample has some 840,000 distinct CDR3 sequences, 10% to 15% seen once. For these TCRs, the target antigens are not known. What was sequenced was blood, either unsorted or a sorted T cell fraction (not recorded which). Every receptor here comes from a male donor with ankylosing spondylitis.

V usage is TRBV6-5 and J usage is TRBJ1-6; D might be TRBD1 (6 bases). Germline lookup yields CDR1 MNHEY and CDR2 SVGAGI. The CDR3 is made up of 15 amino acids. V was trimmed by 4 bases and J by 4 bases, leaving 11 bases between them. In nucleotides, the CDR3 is TGTGCCAGCAGTTCCTACAGGGATTATAATTCACCCCTCCACTTT. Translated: CASSSYRDYNSPLHF.

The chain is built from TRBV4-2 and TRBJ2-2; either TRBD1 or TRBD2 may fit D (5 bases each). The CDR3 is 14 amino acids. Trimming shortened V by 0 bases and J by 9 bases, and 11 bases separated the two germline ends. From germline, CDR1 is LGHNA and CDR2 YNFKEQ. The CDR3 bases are TGTGCCAGCAGCCAAGATCCAGGGAGCCGGGAGCTGTTTTTT. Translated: CASSQDPGSRELFF.

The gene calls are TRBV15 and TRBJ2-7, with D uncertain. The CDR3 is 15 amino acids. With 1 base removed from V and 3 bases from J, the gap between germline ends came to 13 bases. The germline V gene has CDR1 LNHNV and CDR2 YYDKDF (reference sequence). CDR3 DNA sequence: TGTGCCACCAGCAGAGCTTCTGTAGGCGGCTACGAGCAGTACTTC. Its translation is CATSRASVGGYEQYF.

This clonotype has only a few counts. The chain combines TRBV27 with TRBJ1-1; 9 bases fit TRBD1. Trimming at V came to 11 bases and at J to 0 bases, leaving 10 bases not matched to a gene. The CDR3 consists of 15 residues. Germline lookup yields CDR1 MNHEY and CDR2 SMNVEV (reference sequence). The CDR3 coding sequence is TGTGCCGGAACAGGGGGCGCGGGGTTGAACACTGAAGCTTTCTTT. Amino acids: CAGTGGAGLNTEAFF.

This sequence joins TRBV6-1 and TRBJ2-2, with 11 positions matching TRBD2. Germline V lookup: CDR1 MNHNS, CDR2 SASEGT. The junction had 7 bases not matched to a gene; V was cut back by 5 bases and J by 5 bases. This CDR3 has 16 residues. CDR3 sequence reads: CASSLGLAGITGELFF. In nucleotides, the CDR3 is TGTGCCAGCAGTCTTGGACTAGCGGGTATTACCGGGGAGCTGTTTTTT.

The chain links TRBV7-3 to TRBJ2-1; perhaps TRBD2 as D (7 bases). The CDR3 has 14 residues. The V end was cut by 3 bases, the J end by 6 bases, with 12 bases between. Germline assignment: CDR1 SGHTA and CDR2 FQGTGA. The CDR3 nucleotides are TGTGCCAGCAGCTTCGGGGGGCTTGCCAATGAGCAGTTCTTC. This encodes CASSFGGLANEQFF.

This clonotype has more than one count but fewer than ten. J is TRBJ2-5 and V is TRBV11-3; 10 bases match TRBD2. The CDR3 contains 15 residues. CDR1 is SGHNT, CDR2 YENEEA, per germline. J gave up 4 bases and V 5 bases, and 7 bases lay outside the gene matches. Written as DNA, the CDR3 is TGTGCCAGCAGCGCCGGGACTAGCGCGGTAGAGACCCAGTACTTC. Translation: CASSAGTSAVETQYF.

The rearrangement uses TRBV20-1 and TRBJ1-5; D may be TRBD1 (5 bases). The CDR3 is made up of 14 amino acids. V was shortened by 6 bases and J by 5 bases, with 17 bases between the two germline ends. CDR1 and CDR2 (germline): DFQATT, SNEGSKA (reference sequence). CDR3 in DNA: TGCAGTGCAGGCAGGGCAGGGACGGATCAGCCCCAGCATTTT. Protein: CSAGRAGTDQPQHF.

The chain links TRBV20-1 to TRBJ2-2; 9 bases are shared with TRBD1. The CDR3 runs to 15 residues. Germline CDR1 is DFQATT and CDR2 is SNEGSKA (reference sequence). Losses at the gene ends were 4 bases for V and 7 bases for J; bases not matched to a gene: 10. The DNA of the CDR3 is TGCAGTGCTACAGGACAGGGGTGGTATGGCGGGGAGCTGTTTTTT. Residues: CSATGQGWYGGELFF.

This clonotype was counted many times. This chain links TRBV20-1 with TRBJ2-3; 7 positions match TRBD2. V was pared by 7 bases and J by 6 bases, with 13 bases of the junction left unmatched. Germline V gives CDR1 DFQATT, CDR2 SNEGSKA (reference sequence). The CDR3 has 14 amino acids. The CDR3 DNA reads TGCAGTGGCCGGCCACTAGCGACGTTGGATACGCAGTATTTT. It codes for CSGRPLATLDTQYF.

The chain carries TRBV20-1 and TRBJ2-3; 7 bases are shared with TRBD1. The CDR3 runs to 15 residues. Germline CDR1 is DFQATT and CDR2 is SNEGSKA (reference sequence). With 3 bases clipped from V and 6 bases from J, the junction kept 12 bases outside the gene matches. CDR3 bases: TGCAGTGCTAGTAGGACGGTAGAACAGGGGGATACGCAGTATTTT. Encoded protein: CSASRTVEQGDTQYF.

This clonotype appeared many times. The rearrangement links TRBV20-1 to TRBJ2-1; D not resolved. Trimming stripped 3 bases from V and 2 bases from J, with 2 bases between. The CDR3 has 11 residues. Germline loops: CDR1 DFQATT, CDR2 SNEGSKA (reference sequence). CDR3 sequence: CSASPYNEQFF. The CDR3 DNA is TGCAGTGCTAGCCCCTACAATGAGCAGTTCTTC.

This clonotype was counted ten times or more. CDR3 region: CSAVRWTGDNTEAFF. The DNA of the CDR3 is TGCAGTGCCGTAAGATGGACAGGAGATAACACTGAAGCTTTCTTT. This chain joins TRBV20-1 and TRBJ1-1, with TRBD1 identical over 7 bases. The CDR3 is 15 amino acids. The V gene's germline CDR1 is DFQATT and CDR2 SNEGSKA (reference sequence). The J segment lost 2 bases and the V segment lost 6 bases, leaving 12 bases of the junction unmatched.

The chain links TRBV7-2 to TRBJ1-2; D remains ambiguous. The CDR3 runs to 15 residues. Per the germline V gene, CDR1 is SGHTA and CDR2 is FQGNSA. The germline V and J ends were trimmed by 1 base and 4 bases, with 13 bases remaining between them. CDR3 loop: CASSLGSRTPYGYTF. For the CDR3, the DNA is TGTGCCAGCAGCTTAGGTTCGCGGACTCCCTATGGCTACACCTTC. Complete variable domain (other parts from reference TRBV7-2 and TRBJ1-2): GAGVSQSPSNKVTEKGKDVELRCDPISGHTALYWYRQSLGQGLEFLIYFQGNSAPDKSGLPSDRFSAERTGGSVSTLTIQRTQQEDSAVYLCASSLGSRTPYGYTFGSGTRLTVV.

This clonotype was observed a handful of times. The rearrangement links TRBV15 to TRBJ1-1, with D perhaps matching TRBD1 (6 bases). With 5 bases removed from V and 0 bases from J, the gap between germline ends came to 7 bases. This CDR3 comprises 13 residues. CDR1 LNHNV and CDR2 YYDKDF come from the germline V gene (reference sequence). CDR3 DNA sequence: TGTGCCACCAGCGGACAGCTGAACACTGAAGCTTTCTTT. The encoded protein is CATSGQLNTEAFF.

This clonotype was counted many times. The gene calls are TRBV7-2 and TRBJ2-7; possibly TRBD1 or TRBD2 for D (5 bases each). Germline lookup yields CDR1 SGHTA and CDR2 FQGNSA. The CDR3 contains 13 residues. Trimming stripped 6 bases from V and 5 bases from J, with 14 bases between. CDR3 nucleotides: TGTGCCAGCAGTCAGGGCCGGGGCAACGAGCAGTACTTC. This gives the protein CASSQGRGNEQYF. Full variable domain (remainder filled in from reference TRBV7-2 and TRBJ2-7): GAGVSQSPSNKVTEKGKDVELRCDPISGHTALYWYRQSLGQGLEFLIYFQGNSAPDKSGLPSDRFSAERTGGSVSTLTIQRTQQEDSAVYLCASSQGRGNEQYFGPGTRLTVT.

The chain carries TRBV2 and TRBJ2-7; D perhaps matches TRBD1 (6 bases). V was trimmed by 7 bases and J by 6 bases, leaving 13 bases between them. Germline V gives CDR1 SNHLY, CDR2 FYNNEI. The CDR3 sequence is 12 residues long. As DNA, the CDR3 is TGTGCCAGCACAGGGGCTTCAACCGAGCAGTACTTC. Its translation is CASTGASTEQYF.

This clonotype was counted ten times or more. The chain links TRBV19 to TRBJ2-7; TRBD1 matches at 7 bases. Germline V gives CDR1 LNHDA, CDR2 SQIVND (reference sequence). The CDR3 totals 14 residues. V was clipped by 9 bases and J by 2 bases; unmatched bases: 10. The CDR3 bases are TGTGCCAGCAACGACAGGGCCTCGGCCTACGAGCAGTACTTC. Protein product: CASNDRASAYEQYF.

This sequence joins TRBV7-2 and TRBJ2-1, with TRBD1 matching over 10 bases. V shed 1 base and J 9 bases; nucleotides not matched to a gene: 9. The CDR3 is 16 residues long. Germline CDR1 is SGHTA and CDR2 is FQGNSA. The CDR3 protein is CASSLVGTGDLGEQFF. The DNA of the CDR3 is TGTGCCAGCAGCTTAGTGGGGACAGGGGATCTGGGTGAGCAGTTCTTC.

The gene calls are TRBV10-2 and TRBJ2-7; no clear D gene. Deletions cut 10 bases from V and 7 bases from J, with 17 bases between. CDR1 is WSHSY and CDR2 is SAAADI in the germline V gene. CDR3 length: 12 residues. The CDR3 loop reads CATHGRAREQYF. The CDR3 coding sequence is TGCGCCACCCACGGACGTGCCCGGGAGCAGTACTTC.

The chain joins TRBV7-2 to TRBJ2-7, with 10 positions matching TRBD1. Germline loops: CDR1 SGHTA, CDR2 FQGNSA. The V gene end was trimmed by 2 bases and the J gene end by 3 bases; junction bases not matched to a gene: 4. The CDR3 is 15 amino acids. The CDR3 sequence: CASSLRTGGYYEQYF. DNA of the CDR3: TGTGCCAGCAGCTTAAGGACAGGGGGTTACTACGAGCAGTACTTC.

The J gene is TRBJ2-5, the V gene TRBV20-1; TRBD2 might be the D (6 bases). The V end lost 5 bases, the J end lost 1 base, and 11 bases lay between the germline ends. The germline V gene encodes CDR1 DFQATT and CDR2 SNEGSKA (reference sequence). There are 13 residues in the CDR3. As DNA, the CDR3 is TGCAGTGCTCAGACTAGTCGCCAAGAGACCCAGTACTTC. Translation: CSAQTSRQETQYF.